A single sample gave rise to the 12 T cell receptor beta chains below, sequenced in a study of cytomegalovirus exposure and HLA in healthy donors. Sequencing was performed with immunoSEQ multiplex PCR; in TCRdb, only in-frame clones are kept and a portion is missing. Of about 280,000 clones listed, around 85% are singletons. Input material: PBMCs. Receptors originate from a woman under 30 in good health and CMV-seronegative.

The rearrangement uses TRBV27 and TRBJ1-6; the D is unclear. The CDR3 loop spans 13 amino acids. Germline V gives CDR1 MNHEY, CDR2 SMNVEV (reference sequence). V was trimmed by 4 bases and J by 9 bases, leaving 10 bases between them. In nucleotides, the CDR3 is TGTGCCAGCAGTTACGAGGGTAGTTCACCCCTCCACTTT. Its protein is CASSYEGSSPLHF.

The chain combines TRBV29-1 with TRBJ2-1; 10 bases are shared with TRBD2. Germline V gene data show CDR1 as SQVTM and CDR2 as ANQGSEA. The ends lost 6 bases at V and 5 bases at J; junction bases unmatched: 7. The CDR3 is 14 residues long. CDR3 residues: CSVHGLAENNEQFF. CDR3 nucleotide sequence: TGCAGCGTCCACGGACTAGCGGAGAACAATGAGCAGTTCTTC.

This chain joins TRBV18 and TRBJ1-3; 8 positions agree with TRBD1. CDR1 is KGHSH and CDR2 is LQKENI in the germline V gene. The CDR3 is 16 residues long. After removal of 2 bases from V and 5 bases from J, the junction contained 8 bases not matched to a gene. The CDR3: CASSPDPTGGRNTIYF. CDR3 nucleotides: TGTGCCAGCTCACCAGATCCTACAGGGGGACGAAACACCATATATTTT.

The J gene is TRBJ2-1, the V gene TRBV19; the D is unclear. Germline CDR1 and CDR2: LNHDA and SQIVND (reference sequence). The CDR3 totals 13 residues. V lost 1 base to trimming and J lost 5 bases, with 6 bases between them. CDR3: CASSIARHNEQFF. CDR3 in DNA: TGTGCCAGTAGTATAGCTAGACACAATGAGCAGTTCTTC.

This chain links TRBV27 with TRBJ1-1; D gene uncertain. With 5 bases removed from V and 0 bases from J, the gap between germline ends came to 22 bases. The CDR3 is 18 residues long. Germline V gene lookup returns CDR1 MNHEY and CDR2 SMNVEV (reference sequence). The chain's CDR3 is CASSAMEVGKRVNTEAFF. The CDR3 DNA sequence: TGTGCCAGCAGTGCGATGGAGGTAGGGAAAAGGGTGAACACTGAAGCTTTCTTT.

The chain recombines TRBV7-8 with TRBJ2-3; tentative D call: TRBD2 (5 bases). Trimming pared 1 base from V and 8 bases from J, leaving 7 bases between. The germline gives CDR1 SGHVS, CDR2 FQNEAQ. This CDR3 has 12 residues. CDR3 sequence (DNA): TGTGCCAGCAGCTTAGACGAGGGTACGCAGTATTTT. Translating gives CASSLDEGTQYF.

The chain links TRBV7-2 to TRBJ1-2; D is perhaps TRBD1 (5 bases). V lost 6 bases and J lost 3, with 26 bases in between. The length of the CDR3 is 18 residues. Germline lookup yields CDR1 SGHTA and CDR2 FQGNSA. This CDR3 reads CASSINNTFRGLDYGYTF. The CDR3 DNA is TGTGCCAGCAGTATAAACAACACTTTTCGGGGACTTGACTATGGCTACACCTTC. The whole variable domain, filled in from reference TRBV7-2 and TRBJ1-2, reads GAGVSQSPSNKVTEKGKDVELRCDPISGHTALYWYRQSLGQGLEFLIYFQGNSAPDKSGLPSDRFSAERTGGSVSTLTIQRTQQEDSAVYLCASSINNTFRGLDYGYTFGSGTRLTVV.

Here the CDR3 DNA reads TGTGCCTGGTACGAGACTAGCGGGAGACCTAATGAGCAGTTCTTC. It codes for CAWYETSGRPNEQFF. The chain joins TRBV30 to TRBJ2-1, with 12 bases matching TRBD2. The germline gives CDR1 GTSNPN, CDR2 SVGIG (reference sequence). The trim removed 5 bases at V and 7 bases at J, leaving 9 bases unmatched. CDR3 length: 15 amino acids.

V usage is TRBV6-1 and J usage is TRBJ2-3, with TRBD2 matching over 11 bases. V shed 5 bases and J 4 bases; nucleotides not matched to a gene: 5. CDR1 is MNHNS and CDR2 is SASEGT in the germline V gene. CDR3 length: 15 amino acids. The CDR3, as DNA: TGTGCCAGCAGTCCCACTAGCGGGAGCCCAGATACGCAGTATTTT. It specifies CASSPTSGSPDTQYF.

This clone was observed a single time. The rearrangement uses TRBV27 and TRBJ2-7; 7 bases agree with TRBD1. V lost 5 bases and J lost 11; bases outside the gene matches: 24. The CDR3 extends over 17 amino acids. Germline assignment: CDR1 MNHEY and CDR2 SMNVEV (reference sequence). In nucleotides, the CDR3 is TGTGCCAGCAGTGCCCAGCGAACAGGGGCAGCTGCGGGTGCCGAGTACTTC. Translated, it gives CASSAQRTGAAAGAEYF.

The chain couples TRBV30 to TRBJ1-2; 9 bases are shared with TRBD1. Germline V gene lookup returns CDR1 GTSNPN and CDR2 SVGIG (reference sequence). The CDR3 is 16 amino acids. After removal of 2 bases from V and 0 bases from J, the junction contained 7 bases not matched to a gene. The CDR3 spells CAWSPGTGKSNYGYTF. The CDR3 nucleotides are TGTGCCTGGAGTCCCGGGACAGGGAAGTCTAACTATGGCTACACCTTC.

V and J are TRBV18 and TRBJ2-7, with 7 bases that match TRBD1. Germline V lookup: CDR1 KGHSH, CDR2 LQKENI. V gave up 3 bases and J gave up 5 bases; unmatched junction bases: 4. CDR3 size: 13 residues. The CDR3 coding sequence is TGTGCCAGCTCACCCGACAGGGACCACGAGCAGTACTTC. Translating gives CASSPDRDHEQYF.